A selection of T cell receptor beta chains follows, all from one sample in a study of cytomegalovirus exposure and HLA in healthy donors. Produced via immunoSEQ multiplex PCR; TCRdb's table is partial and in-frame only. The sample consists of 100,000 to 150,000 clones, about three quarters of them appearing once. Material for sequencing was PBMCs. The receptor source for this set is a woman younger than 30 in good health and CMV-seronegative. The CDR3 runs from the conserved cysteine through the conserved F or W. The D gene is left open where the match is weak. Clone size appears in some rows only: once, few, many, or a class for an expanded clone.

TRBV14	15	TRBJ2-1	-	-	TGTGCCAGCAGCCTACAGACTAGGTCTGGGAATGAGCAGTTCTTC	CASSLQTRSGNEQFF
TRBV4-1	16	TRBJ2-7	TRBD2	-	TGCGCCAGCAGCCAACAACCTAGCGGGGAGTCCTACGAGCAGTACTTC	CASSQQPSGESYEQYF
TRBV7-2	16	TRBJ2-5	TRBD2	-	TGTGCCAGCAGCTTAGCGAGTAGCGGGAGAGCGGAGACCCAGTACTTC	CASSLASSGRAETQYF
TRBV30	14	TRBJ1-2	TRBD1	few	TGTGCCTGGTCTCCGGGACAGGGTAACTATGGCTACACCTTC	CAWSPGQGNYGYTF
TRBV27	11	TRBJ2-7	-	-	TGTGCCAGCAGGCTCAACGGCGAGCAGTACTTC	CASRLNGEQYF
TRBV4-1	16	TRBJ2-1	-	-	TGCGCCAGCAGCCAAGATATAAGGGACTCAAACAATGAGCAGTTCTTC	CASSQDIRDSNNEQFF
TRBV5-5	14	TRBJ2-1	-	-	TGTGCCAGCAGACCGGGATACCCTTTGAGTGAGCAGTTCTTC	CASRPGYPLSEQFF
TRBV30	14	TRBJ2-1	TRBD2	-	TGTGCCTGGACAGGGGGACTAGCGGACAATGAGCAGTTCTTC	CAWTGGLADNEQFF
TRBV2	15	TRBJ2-1	TRBD1	-	TGTGCCAGCAAGGAGGCCGGACAGGGGTGGAATGAGCAGTTCTTC	CASKEAGQGWNEQFF
TRBV9	16	TRBJ2-3	TRBD2	-	TGTGCCAGCAGCGCAAGACTAGCGGGAGGAGGAGATACGCAGTATTTT	CASSARLAGGGDTQYF
TRBV29-1	15	TRBJ2-7	TRBD2	few	TGCAGCGTCTCCTTCCCCGGACTAGCGGGAGGGGGGCAGTACTTC	CSVSFPGLAGGGQYF
TRBV18	14	TRBJ1-5	-	-	TGTGCCAGCTCACCACGGGGAGGAGATCAGCCCCAGCATTTT	CASSPRGGDQPQHF
TRBV27	14	TRBJ1-1	TRBD1	-	TGTGCCAGCAGCCCGGGGACAGGTGGCACTGAAGCTTTCTTT	CASSPGTGGTEAFF
TRBV19	16	TRBJ2-3	TRBD1	few	TGTGCCAGTAGTACAGGGGACAGGTCAGGAACAGATACGCAGTATTTT	CASSTGDRSGTDTQYF